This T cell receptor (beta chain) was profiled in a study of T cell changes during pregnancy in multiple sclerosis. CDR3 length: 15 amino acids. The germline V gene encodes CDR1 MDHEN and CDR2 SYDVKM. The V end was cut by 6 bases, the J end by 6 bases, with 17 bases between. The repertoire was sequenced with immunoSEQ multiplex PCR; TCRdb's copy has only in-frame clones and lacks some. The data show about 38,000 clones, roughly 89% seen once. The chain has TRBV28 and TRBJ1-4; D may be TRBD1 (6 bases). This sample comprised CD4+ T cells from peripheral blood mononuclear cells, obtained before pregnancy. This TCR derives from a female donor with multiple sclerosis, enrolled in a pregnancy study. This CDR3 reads CASSPPGGLHEKLFF. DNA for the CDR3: TGTGCCAGCAGCCCCCCCGGGGGGCTGCATGAAAAACTGTTTTTT.